This TCR beta chain was sequenced during a study of blood T cells in healthy people across ages. A J-beta primer mix and a sample-barcoded 5' primer were used in a second PCR of roughly 6 to 12 cycles. Each cDNA molecule was tagged by a template-switch adaptor that had 12 random nucleotides. TCRdb re-called the 5' RACE reads with MiXCR, one entry per CDR3 protein. Of nearly 1 million distinct CDR3 sequences in the sample, around 54% were seen once. Researchers collected roughly 9.8 milliliters of peripheral blood from every single donor. Sequencing was carried out using blood. The clonotype comes from a woman in her sixties in good health.

CDR3 loop: CASASAGIFYEQYF. DNA for the CDR3: TGTGCCAGTGCGTCGGCAGGGATTTTCTACGAGCAGTACTTC. The genes are TRBV27 and TRBJ2-7, with D maybe TRBD1 (5 bases). This CDR3 region has 14 residues. V was pared by 9 bases and J by 3 bases, with 18 bases between. The germline V gene encodes CDR1 MNHEY and CDR2 SMNVEV (reference sequence).